This entry lists 7 T cell receptor beta chains sequenced from one sample in a study of radiotherapy plus CTLA-4 blockade in lung cancer. Sequencing used immunoSEQ multiplex PCR; TCRdb keeps in-frame clones, though not all of them. This sample carries tens of thousands of clones, about 80% of them seen once, and the ten largest clones take 0.79%. The source was peripheral blood, collected from a patient treated with radiotherapy plus ipilimumab. The origin of the receptors is a human donor with non-small cell lung cancer who had stable disease on radiotherapy plus ipilimumab.

The V call is TRBV18, the J call TRBJ2-1, with a possible D match to TRBD2 (5 bases). CDR1 KGHSH and CDR2 LQKENI come from the germline V gene. This CDR3 is 15 amino acids long. Trimming stripped 3 bases from V and 10 bases from J, with 19 bases between. CDR3 in amino acids: CASSPRSGSSEEQFF. The CDR3 DNA follows: TGTGCCAGCTCACCTCGGTCGGGATCCTCTGAAGAGCAGTTCTTC. The full variable domain, completed using reference TRBV18 and TRBJ2-1, is NAGVMQNPRHLVRRRGQEARLRCSPMKGHSHVYWYRQLPEEGLKFMVYLQKENIIDESGMPKERFSAEFPKEGPSILRIQQVVRGDSAAYFCASSPRSGSSEEQFFGPGTRLTVL.

The V call is TRBV11-2, the J call TRBJ2-7, with a weak D call TRBD1 (7 bases). The CDR3 sequence is 17 residues long. Trimming pared 0 bases from V and 4 bases from J, leaving 19 bases between. Germline V gene data show CDR1 as SGHAT and CDR2 as FQNNGV. The CDR3: CASSLENRRGQGYEQYF. The CDR3 DNA follows: TGTGCCAGCAGCTTAGAAAACAGGAGGGGGCAGGGGTACGAGCAGTACTTC.

This chain connects TRBV7-8 to TRBJ1-5; no clear D gene. The germline CDR1 and CDR2 sequences are SGHVS and FQNEAQ. The V and J ends lost 7 bases and 0 bases respectively, with 16 bases between them. The CDR3 totals 16 residues. The CDR3, as DNA: TGTGCCAGCAACCCGACGACGGCAGCTAGCAATCAGCCCCAGCATTTT. It translates to CASNPTTAASNQPQHF.

This clone turned up a few times. V usage is TRBV9 and J usage is TRBJ2-7; TRBD1 matches at 12 bases. The CDR3 has 15 amino acids. V was clipped by 3 bases and J by 4 bases; unmatched bases: 5. In germline, CDR1 is SGDLS, CDR2 YYNGEE. The CDR3 spells CASSAGTGGSYEQYF. DNA of the CDR3: TGTGCCAGCAGCGCGGGGACAGGGGGCTCATACGAGCAGTACTTC.

CDR3 bases: TGTGCCAGCAGTGAAACAGGGACTAGCGAGCAGTACTTC. This gives the protein CASSETGTSEQYF. V usage is TRBV6-4 and J usage is TRBJ2-7, with 8 nucleotides matching TRBD2. This CDR3 contains 13 residues. J was trimmed by 6 bases and V by 3 bases; bases with no gene match: 4. The germline V gene encodes CDR1 MRHNA and CDR2 SNTAGT.

The rearrangement links TRBV7-9 to TRBJ2-1; 12 bases are a match to TRBD2. CDR3 length: 15 residues. Germline CDR1 reads SEHNR; CDR2 reads FQNEAQ (reference sequence). V shed 5 bases and J 9 bases; nucleotides not matched to a gene: 8. In DNA form, the CDR3 reads TGTGCCAGCAGCATATCTAGCGGGAGGGCCACTGAGCAGTTCTTC. Translated: CASSISSGRATEQFF.

This clone was detected once. The chain recombines TRBV28 with TRBJ2-7, with D maybe TRBD1 (6 bases). V shed 4 bases and J shed 3 bases, with 16 bases lying between them. Looked up from germline, CDR1 is MDHEN and CDR2 is SYDVKM. The CDR3 runs to 15 residues. The CDR3 spells CASSSPGTPGYEQYF. The CDR3 nucleotides are TGTGCCAGCAGTTCACCCGGGACACCAGGCTACGAGCAGTACTTC.